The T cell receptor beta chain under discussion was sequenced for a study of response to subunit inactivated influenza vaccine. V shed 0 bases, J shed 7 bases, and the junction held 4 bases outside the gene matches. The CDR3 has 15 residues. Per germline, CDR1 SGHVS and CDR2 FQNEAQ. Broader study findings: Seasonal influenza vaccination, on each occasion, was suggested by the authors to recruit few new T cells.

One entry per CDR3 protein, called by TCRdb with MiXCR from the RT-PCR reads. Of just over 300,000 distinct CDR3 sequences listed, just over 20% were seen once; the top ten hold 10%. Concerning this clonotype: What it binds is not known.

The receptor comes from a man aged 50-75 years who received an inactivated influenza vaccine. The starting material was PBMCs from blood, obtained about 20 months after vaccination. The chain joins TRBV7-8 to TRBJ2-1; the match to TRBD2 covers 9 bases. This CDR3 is CASSLASGRRNEQFF. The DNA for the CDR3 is TGTGCCAGCAGCTTAGCCAGCGGGAGGCGGAATGAGCAGTTCTTC.